These 5 T cell receptor beta chains share one sample of origin, sequenced in a study of blood T cells in healthy people across ages. Combining a sample-barcoded 5' primer with a J-beta primer mix, a second PCR ran for roughly 7 to 12 cycles. Each CDR3 protein gets one entry after TCRdb re-called the 5' RACE reads with MiXCR. The sample contains hundreds of thousands of distinct CDR3 sequences, approximately 31% of which appear only once. Source material: blood. The receptors come from a woman older than 75 in good health.

The chain couples TRBV14 to TRBJ1-1; unclear D gene. Deletions cut 0 bases from V and 1 base from J, with 6 bases between. CDR3 size: 14 residues. From germline, CDR1 is SGHDN and CDR2 FVKESK. The CDR3, as DNA: TGTGCCAGCAGCCAAGAGGTGAGGAACACTGAAGCTTTCTTT. Protein: CASSQEVRNTEAFF.

The chain recombines TRBV7-2 with TRBJ2-3; D is possibly TRBD2 (5 bases). The CDR3 has 13 residues. Trimming removed 6 bases at V and 1 base at J, with 8 bases between. CDR1 and CDR2 from the germline V gene are SGHTA and FQGNSA. CDR3 protein: CASRAAGTDTQYF. The CDR3 DNA follows: TGTGCCAGCAGGGCAGCGGGCACAGATACGCAGTATTTT.

This clonotype was picked up many times. The CDR3 protein is CASRSAMGTQYF. CDR3 nucleotides: TGTGCCAGCAGGAGCGCTATGGGCACGCAGTATTTT. The rearrangement links TRBV3-1 to TRBJ2-3, with D unresolved. Trimming pared 6 bases from V and 9 bases from J, leaving 13 bases between. Looked up from germline, CDR1 is LGHDT and CDR2 is YNNKEL (reference sequence). The CDR3 extends over 12 amino acids.

This clonotype has a handful of counts. A read error is possible here, since a much larger clone lies one base away. This chain links TRBV7-6 with TRBJ2-6; the D call may be TRBD1 or TRBD2 (5 bases each). The CDR3 extends over 14 amino acids. The germline V gene encodes CDR1 SGHVS and CDR2 FNYEAQ. The DNA of the CDR3 is TGTGCCAGCGGGCCAGGGACCGGGGCCAACGTCCGGACTTTC. Translating gives CASGPGTGANVRTF.

This clonotype was seen many times. The rearrangement links TRBV6-5 to TRBJ2-4; D is ambiguous. The CDR3 totals 12 residues. The V end lost 4 bases, the J end lost 2 bases, and 3 bases lay between the germline ends. Germline loops: CDR1 MNHEY, CDR2 SVGAGI. CDR3 DNA sequence: TGTGCCAGCAGTTCCACCAAAAACATTCAGTACTTC. Amino acid sequence: CASSSTKNIQYF.